The entry below describes one TCR beta chain. The entry originates in a study of blood T cell repertoires in COVID-19. Assignment of participants to cohorts was predicated upon participant-reported clinical history. Authors' analysis steps: How many nucleated cells were present was estimated from reference gene primer amplification. Repertoires were generated with immunoSEQ multiplex PCR, while TCRdb's copy carries only in-frame clones and drops some. Clone size and the V and J calls come from that table; the DNA yielded D and trimming. This sample carries about 280,000 clones, roughly 85% of them seen once, and the ten largest clones take about 5.5%. The germline gives CDR1 SQVTM, CDR2 ANQGSEA. V shed 5 bases and J shed 1 base, with 8 bases lying between them. This CDR3 spans 12 amino acids.

Sequenced: PBMCs or T cells enriched from blood (not recorded which). The origin of this receptor is a woman aged 40 to 49 who had recovered from COVID-19. The chain links TRBV29-1 to TRBJ1-2, with D tentatively TRBD1 (6 bases). CDR3: CSVSGHNYGYTF. The DNA of the CDR3 is TGCAGCGTTTCGGGACATAACTATGGCTACACCTTC.